The clone carrying this T cell receptor beta chain was detected ten times or more. What it binds is unknown. The cDNA was generated by 5'RACE with 10-nucleotide random UMIs. One entry per CDR3 protein, called by TCRdb with MiXCR from the 5' RACE reads. Here the sample spans roughly 71,000 distinct CDR3 sequences, around 3.9% being singletons. The data are from a study of neurological immune-mediated disorders. It was from 2 million PBMCs stored at -80 C that the unsorted libraries were obtained. The CDR3 totals 14 residues. V lost 5 bases, J lost 0 bases, and 10 bases lay in between. The V gene's germline CDR1 is SGHTA and CDR2 FQGNSA. General study results and limits: When the repertoires were grouped phylogenetically, those of 18 of the 34 multiple sclerosis patients came together in a single cluster of related CDR3 sequences, which points to a possible repertoire-level signature. HTLV-1-associated myelopathy had the most TCR clonal expansion, while multiple sclerosis had the least, a level that fell below healthy controls.

The genes are TRBV7-2 and TRBJ1-2; no definite D call. The origin of this receptor is a man aged 25-45 years with multiple sclerosis. The material sequenced was PBMCs. For the CDR3, the DNA is TGTGCCAGCAGCCCTGGTCCAGCTAACTATGGCTACACCTTC. Protein product: CASSPGPANYGYTF.